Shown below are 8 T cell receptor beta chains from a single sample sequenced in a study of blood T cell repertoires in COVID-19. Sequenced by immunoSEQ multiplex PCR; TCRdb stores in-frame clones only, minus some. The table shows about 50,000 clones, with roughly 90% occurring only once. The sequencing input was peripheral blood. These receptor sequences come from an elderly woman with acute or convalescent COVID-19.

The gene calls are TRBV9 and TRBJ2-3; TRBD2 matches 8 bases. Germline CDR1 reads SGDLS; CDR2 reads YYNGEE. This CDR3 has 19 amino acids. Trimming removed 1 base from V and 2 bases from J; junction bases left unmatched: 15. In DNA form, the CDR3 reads TGTGCCAGCAGCGTACCCCTACAAAGAAGCGGGGGACCCACAGATACGCAGTATTTT. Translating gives CASSVPLQRSGGPTDTQYF. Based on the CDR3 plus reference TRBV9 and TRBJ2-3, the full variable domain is DSGVTQTPKHLITATGQRVTLRCSPRSGDLSVYWYQQSLDQGLQFLIQYYNGEERAKGNILERFSAQQFPDLHSELNLSSLELGDSALYFCASSVPLQRSGGPTDTQYFGPGTRLTVL.

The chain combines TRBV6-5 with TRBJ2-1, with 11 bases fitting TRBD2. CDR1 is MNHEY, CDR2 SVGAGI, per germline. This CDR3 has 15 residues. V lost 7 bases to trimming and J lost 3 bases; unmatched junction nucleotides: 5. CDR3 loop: CASIRLAGNYNEQFF. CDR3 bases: TGTGCCAGCATTCGACTAGCGGGGAACTACAATGAGCAGTTCTTC.

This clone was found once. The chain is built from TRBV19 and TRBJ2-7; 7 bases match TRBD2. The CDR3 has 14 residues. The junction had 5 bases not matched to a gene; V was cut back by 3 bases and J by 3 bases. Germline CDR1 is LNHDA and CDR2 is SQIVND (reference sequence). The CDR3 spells CASSIRRDYYEQYV. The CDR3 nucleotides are TGTGCCAGTAGTATCCGAAGGGACTACTACGAGCAGTACGTC.

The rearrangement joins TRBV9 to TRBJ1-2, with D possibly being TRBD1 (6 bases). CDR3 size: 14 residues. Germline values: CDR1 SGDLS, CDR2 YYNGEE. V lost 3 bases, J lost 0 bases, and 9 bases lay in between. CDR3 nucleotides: TGTGCCAGCAGCGGGACAGTCCCTAACTATGGCTACACCTTC. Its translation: CASSGTVPNYGYTF.

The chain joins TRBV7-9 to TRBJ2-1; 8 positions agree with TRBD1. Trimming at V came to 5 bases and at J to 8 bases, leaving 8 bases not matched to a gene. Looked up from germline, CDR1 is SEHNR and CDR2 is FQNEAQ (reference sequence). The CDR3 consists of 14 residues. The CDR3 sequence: CASSERTGLDEQFF. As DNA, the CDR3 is TGTGCCAGCAGCGAGAGGACAGGGTTAGATGAGCAGTTCTTC.

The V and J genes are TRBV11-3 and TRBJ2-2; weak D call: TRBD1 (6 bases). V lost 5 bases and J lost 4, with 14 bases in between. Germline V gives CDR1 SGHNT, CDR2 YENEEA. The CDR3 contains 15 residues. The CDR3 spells CASSRNRAPTGELFF. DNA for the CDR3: TGTGCCAGCAGCCGAAACAGGGCTCCCACCGGGGAGCTGTTTTTT.

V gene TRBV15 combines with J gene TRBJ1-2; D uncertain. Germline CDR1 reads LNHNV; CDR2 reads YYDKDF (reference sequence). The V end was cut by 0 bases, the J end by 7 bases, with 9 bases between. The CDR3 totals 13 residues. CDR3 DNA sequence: TGTGCCACCAGCAGAGACTCGGGTCTTGGCTACACCTTC. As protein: CATSRDSGLGYTF. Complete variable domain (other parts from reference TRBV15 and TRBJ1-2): DAMVIQNPRYQVTQFGKPVTLSCSQTLNHNVMYWYQQKSSQAPKLLFHYYDKDFNNEADTPDNFQSRRPNTSFCFLDIRSPGLGDTAMYLCATSRDSGLGYTFGSGTRLTVV.

The CDR3 is CASRPTTNTGELFF. CDR3 coding DNA: TGTGCCAGCAGGCCTACTACCAACACCGGGGAGCTGTTTTTT. The rearrangement joins TRBV3-1 (or the pseudogene TRBV3-2) to TRBJ2-2; D is undetermined. The CDR3 sequence is 14 residues long. Germline-derived CDR1 and CDR2 are LGHDT and YNNKEL (reference sequence). Trimming pared 6 bases from V and 2 bases from J, leaving 10 bases between.